The next 3 T cell receptor beta chains were all read from a single sample in a study of siplizumab effects on memory and regulatory T cells. Assay used: immunoSEQ multiplex PCR; TCRdb lists only in-frame clones, some missing. The data contain more than 95,000 clones, 94% of them singletons. Sequencing used non-Treg CD4+ T cells sorted from blood. The receptor source for this set is a human donor in good health.

This sequence joins TRBV5-1 and TRBJ2-4; 7 bases are a match to TRBD1. The junction had 5 bases not matched to a gene; V was cut back by 0 bases and J by 8 bases. From germline, CDR1 is SGHRS and CDR2 YFSETQ. The CDR3 consists of 14 residues. The CDR3 loop reads CASSLGQGWDIQYF. CDR3 coding DNA: TGCGCCAGCAGCTTGGGACAGGGCTGGGACATTCAGTACTTC.

This chain connects TRBV6-5 to TRBJ1-3; the D is unclear. Deletions cut 7 bases from V and 5 bases from J, with 6 bases between. CDR1 is MNHEY, CDR2 SVGAGI, per germline. The CDR3 sequence is 11 residues long. The CDR3 region is CASKLRNTIYF. For the CDR3, the DNA is TGTGCCAGCAAGCTTCGAAACACCATATATTTT.

This rearrangement joins TRBV19 to TRBJ2-7; the match to TRBD2 covers 8 bases. Trimming cost V 3 bases and J 6 bases; bases outside gene matches: 10. Germline-derived CDR1 and CDR2 are LNHDA and SQIVND (reference sequence). The CDR3 has 15 amino acids. CDR3 residues: CASSIGRGATGEQYF. The CDR3 DNA reads as TGTGCCAGTAGTATCGGGAGGGGCGCGACGGGCGAGCAGTACTTC. Full variable domain (rest looked up from reference TRBV19 and TRBJ2-7): DGGITQSPKYLFRKEGQNVTLSCEQNLNHDAMYWYRQDPGQGLRLIYYSQIVNDFQKGDIAEGYSVSREKKESFPLTVTSAQKNPTAFYLCASSIGRGATGEQYFGPGTRLTVT.